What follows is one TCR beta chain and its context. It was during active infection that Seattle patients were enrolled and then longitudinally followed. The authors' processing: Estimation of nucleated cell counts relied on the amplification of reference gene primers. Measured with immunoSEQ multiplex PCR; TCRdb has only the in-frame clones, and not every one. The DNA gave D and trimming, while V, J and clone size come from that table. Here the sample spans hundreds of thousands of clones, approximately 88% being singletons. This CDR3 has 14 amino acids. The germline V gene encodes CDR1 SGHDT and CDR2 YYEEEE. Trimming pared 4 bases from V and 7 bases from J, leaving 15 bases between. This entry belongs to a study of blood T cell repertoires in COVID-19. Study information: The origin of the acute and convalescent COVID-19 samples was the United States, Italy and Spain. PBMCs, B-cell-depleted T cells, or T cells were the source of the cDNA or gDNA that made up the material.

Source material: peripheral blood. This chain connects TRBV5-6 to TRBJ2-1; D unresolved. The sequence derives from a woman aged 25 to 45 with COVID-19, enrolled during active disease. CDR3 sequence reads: CASSLHQHRNEQFF. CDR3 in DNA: TGTGCCAGCAGCCTCCACCAACACAGAAATGAGCAGTTCTTC. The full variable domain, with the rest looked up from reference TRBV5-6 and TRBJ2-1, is DAGVTQSPTHLIKTRGQQVTLRCSPKSGHDTVSWYQQALGQGPQFIFQYYEEEERQRGNFPDRFSGHQFPNYSSELNVNALLLGDSALYLCASSLHQHRNEQFFGPGTRLTVL.